A single T cell receptor beta chain is shown here with its context. The antigen remains unidentified. Researchers ran the PCR with 60 Vbeta and 13 Jbeta primers. The data were produced by immunoSEQ multiplex PCR, yet TCRdb's version contains in-frame clones alone and is incomplete. The table has around 200,000 clones, over 65% seen once. The germline gives CDR1 SGHAT, CDR2 FQNNGV. There are 18 residues in the CDR3. Trimming at V came to 5 bases and at J to 2 bases, leaving 9 bases not matched to a gene. The data originate from a study of cytomegalovirus exposure and HLA in healthy donors. General study points: DRB1 had the most TCR associations and HLA-C the fewest, a later analysis found, with rates varying by HLA locus.

The rearrangement uses TRBV11-2 and TRBJ2-5; 15 nucleotides agree with TRBD2. The sample comprised PBMCs. The clonotype originates from a woman between 45 and 65 years old in good health and CMV-seropositive. The CDR3 reads CASSAGLAGGPGQETQYF. As DNA, the CDR3 is TGTGCCAGCAGCGCCGGACTAGCGGGGGGGCCGGGACAAGAGACCCAGTACTTC.